This TCR beta chain was captured in a study of T cell repertoires in aging, cancer and after chemotherapy. Overall study: Over several months to years, re-sampled healthy donor repertoires clearly shared clones.

The CDR3 runs 17 residues. The V end lost 0 bases, the J end lost 0 bases, and 15 bases lay between the germline ends. From germline, CDR1 is SGHRS and CDR2 YFSETQ. Findings and limits, study-wide: Compared with age-matched healthy donors, untreated hematological or solid cancer patients showed higher blood TCR clonality.

Rearranged V-D-J TRB sequences were amplified with a mixed TRB-A/B primer pool. A single record per CDR3 protein comes from TCRdb applying MiXCR to the multiplex PCR reads. The table lists approximately 13,000 distinct CDR3 sequences, approximately 24% of them singletons. Amplification of TCR beta used genomic DNA extracted from peripheral blood. A few counts support this clonotype. Its antigen is not identified. The receptor's source is a human donor in good health. The V call is TRBV5-1, the J call TRBJ1-2; maybe TRBD1 (5 bases). The sequencing sample was made of blood. The CDR3 protein is CASSLGPQQETNYGYTF. The CDR3, as DNA: TGCGCCAGCAGCTTGGGGCCCCAACAGGAGACTAACTATGGCTACACCTTC.